The sequence of this TCR beta chain was determined in a study of identical twins. The CDR3 is 11 amino acids. Looked up from germline, CDR1 is SQVTM and CDR2 is ANQGSEA. The V end was cut by 0 bases, the J end by 10 bases, with 9 bases between. With no exceptions, donors were healthy Caucasians. Carrying unique molecular identifiers, the cDNA also gained a universal primer site through template switching. TCRdb redid the calling of the 5' RACE reads with MiXCR, one entry per CDR3 protein. The sample shows roughly 250,000 distinct CDR3 sequences, around 15% of them seen only once. Regarding the study as a whole: Twins shared beta out-of-frame sequences in excess, but this excess was weaker. While abundant cord blood beta clonotypes carried fewer insertions, memory repertoires showed no such pattern.

On this clonotype: As yet, its antigen is unknown.

The TCR sequence derives from a woman between 18 and 30 years old in good health. The chain couples TRBV29-1 to TRBJ1-1; a weak D match, TRBD1 (6 bases). Sample: memory (CD45RO+) T cells sorted from blood. The chain's CDR3 is CSVEDRGGAFF. In DNA, the CDR3 is TGCAGCGTTGAAGACAGGGGTGGAGCTTTCTTT.